This entry concerns a single T cell receptor delta chain. This receptor's antigen is unknown. There are no base qualities to consult, and no much larger clone falls within one base. RNA was extracted with the RNeasy mini kit and reverse transcribed using Superscript III. CDR3 amplicons were generated by multiplex PCR with pooled V-gene forward primers and a constant-region reverse primer carrying Illumina adaptor overhangs. Amplicons were gel-purified, then indexed with Nextera index primers over about 8 extra PCR cycles and purified with AMPure XP beads. Sequencing of libraries was performed on an Illumina MiSeq using paired-end 250 bp reads, dual indexing and an approximately 21% PhiX spike-in. In the source study's methods: FastQC was used to quality check the reads, while ea-utils fastq-join merged the TRG read pairs. Sequences were annotated with IMGT/HighV-QUEST, keeping only productive sequences with unambiguous V-gene assignment; clonotypes were defined by identical CDR3 sequence. For downstream analysis, the tools were VDJtools 1.1.1, tcR 2.2.3, Treemap and vegan Shannon diversity in R 3.4.4. Identical DNA sequences were merged into single rows after TCRdb reprocessed the public reads with CATT. The V and J calls here are based on TCRdb, not the publication. The sample table contains 50,000 to 75,000 delta-chain clones; only one count was recorded for around 15% of them. Clones ranked in the top ten supply about 0.4% of the sample.

Thymic samples were depleted of alphabeta T cells, then CD3+ TCRVdelta1+ TCRVdelta2- thymocytes were FACS-sorted. The purity of the sorted Vdelta1+ thymocytes was between roughly 97% and 99.6%. The thymic specimens were obtained from seven or eight paediatric patients who were undergoing corrective cardiac surgery and ranged in age from about 5 days to 17 months. After the thymic tissue was dispersed, mononuclear cells were isolated using a Histopaque-1077 density gradient. Staining used anti-TCRVdelta1 clone TS8.2, anti-TCRVdelta2 clone B6, anti-CD3 clone HIT3a and anti-TCRalphabeta clone IP26 antibodies. As encoded in the germline V gene, CDR1 is TSWWSYY while CDR2 is QGS. The CDR3 covers 22 residues, taking in both the cysteine and the phenylalanine. Solely the CDR3 DNA is kept, with 66 bases framed from the first base. V is trimmed back by 2 bases and J by 1 base, and the junction contains 20 bases that no gene match accounts for.

The entry originates in a study of Vδ1+ human thymocytes listed by TCRdb under 2018. Broadly, across the study: mRNA-level TRG and TRD CDR3 repertoires of highly purified Vdelta1+ thymocytes from young children were characterised as a data resource. Validation of the multiplex-based CDR3 amplicon strategy against 5'RACE-based CDR3 amplicon generation methods had been performed previously.

What the work shows at the level of the full study, not this receptor alone: Even though sort purity was high, roughly 20% of thymic TRD sequences were Vdelta2 (and few were Vdelta3), which was not the case for the peripheral blood Vdelta1+ controls. The authors advised highly purified populations and single-cell validation, since unexpected Vdelta2 sequences could cause misinterpretation of bulk repertoire data. Donors did not cluster by age or sex, so the analyses were not stratified by age or sex. Many TRG clonotypes were shared between donors (up to about 7x10^3), whereas TRD repertoires were essentially private (max 116 shared). The thymic TRG and TRD repertoires appeared highly polyclonal, with Gaussian CDR3 length distributions, in contrast to the oligoclonal repertoires of peripheral blood.

The receptor's source is a girl under two years old who had congenital heart surgery. The rearrangement joined TRDV1 to TRDJ1, with 12 middle bases fitting TRDD3. The sequenced sample was Vdelta1+ gamma-delta thymocytes from the thymus. In light of the paper, this sample's cell subset or site label describes: FACS-sorted CD3+ TCRalphabeta- TCRVdelta1+ TCRVdelta2- thymocytes. CDR3 sequence: CALGESFPTRVLGDTPTDKLIF. The DNA reads TGTGCTCTTGGGGAATCCTTTCCTACCCGCGTACTGGGGGATACTCCCACCGATAAACTCATCTTT.